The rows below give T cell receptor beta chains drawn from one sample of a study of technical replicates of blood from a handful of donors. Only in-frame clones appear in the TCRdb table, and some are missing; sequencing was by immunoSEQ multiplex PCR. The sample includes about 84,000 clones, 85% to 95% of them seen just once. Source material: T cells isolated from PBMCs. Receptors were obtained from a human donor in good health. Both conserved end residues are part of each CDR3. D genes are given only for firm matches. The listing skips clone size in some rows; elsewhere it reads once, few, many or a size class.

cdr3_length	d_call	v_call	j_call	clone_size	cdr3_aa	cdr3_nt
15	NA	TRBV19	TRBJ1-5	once	CASNSRTLRGQPQHF	TGTGCCAGTAACTCAAGGACTCTACGGGGGCAGCCCCAGCATTTT
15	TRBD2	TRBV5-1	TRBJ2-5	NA	CASTNYPGGGETQYF	TGCGCCAGCACCAACTACCCGGGGGGAGGAGAGACCCAGTACTTC
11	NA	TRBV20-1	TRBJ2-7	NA	CSALSIYEQYF	TGCAGTGCTCTCTCTATCTACGAGCAGTACTTC
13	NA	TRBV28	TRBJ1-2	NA	CASSSAGNYGYTF	TGTGCCAGCAGTTCGGCAGGGAACTATGGCTACACCTTC
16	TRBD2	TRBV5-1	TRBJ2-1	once	CASSAGLAGIYNEQFF	TGCGCCAGCAGCGCGGGACTAGCGGGGATATACAATGAGCAGTTCTTC
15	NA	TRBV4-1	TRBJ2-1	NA	CASSQQGSSYNEQFF	TGCGCCAGCAGCCAACAGGGGAGCTCCTACAATGAGCAGTTCTTC
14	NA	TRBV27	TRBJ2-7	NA	CASSLQDRTYEQYF	TGTGCCAGCAGTCTCCAGGACAGAACCTACGAGCAGTACTTC
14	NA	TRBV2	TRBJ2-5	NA	CASCFWGVQETQYF	TGTGCCAGCTGCTTTTGGGGGGTACAAGAGACCCAGTACTTC
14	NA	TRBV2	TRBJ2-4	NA	CASSEFRPRDIQYF	TGTGCCAGCAGTGAATTTCGCCCCAGGGACATTCAGTACTTC
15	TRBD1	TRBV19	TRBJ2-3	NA	CASKTLGQVTDTQYF	TGTGCCAGCAAGACTTTGGGACAGGTAACAGATACGCAGTATTTT
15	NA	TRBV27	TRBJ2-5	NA	CASSSISGVAETQYF	TGTGCCAGCAGTTCAATCTCCGGGGTGGCGGAGACCCAGTACTTC
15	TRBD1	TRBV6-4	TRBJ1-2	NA	CASSDPTGTGGSYTF	TGTGCCAGCAGTGATCCCACCGGGACAGGGGGCTCATACACCTTC
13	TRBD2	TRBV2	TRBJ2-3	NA	CASSEEGLVAQYF	TGTGCCAGCAGTGAGGAGGGACTAGTAGCGCAGTATTTT
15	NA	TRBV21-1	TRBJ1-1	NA	CASSKERDGNTEAFF	TGTGCCAGCAGCAAAGAGAGGGATGGGAACACTGAAGCTTTCTTT
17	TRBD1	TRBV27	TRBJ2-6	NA	CASSEAAGGAGANVLTF	TGTGCCAGCAGTGAAGCGGCAGGGGGTGCTGGGGCCAACGTCCTGACTTTC
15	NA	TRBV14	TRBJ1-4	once	CASSVGVQLNEKLFF	TGTGCCAGCAGCGTGGGAGTGCAACTAAATGAAAAACTGTTTTTT
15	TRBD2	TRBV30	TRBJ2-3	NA	CACGHGGGARDTQYF	TGTGCCTGCGGCCACGGCGGGGGGGCTCGAGATACGCAGTATTTT
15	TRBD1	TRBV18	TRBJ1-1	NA	CASSPTGGEDTEAFF	TGTGCCAGCTCACCGACAGGGGGCGAGGACACTGAAGCTTTCTTT
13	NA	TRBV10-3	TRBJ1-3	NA	CAISGDSGNTIYF	TGTGCCATCAGTGGCGACTCTGGAAACACCATATATTTT
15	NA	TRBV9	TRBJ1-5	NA	CASSEKDYYNQPQHF	TGTGCCAGCAGTGAGAAGGACTACTACAATCAGCCCCAGCATTTT
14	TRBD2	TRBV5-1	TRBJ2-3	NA	CASSLGLATDTQYF	TGCGCCAGCAGCTTGGGACTAGCGACAGATACGCAGTATTTT
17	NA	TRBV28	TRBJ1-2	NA	CASSHRTPGHTNYGYTF	TGTGCCAGCAGTCACCGCACCCCGGGACACACTAACTATGGCTACACCTTC
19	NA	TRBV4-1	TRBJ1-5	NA	CASSRVGSGSRISNQPQHF	TGCGCCAGCAGCCGCGTGGGCAGCGGTTCGCGAATTAGCAATCAGCCCCAGCATTTT
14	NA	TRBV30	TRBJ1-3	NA	CAWRGSISGNTIYF	TGTGCCTGGAGGGGGAGTATCTCTGGAAACACCATATATTTT
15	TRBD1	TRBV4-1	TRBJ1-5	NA	CASSQARQGGQPQHF	TGCGCCAGCAGCCAAGCTCGACAGGGAGGTCAGCCCCAGCATTTT
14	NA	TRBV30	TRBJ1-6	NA	CAWSVMTVNSPLHF	TGTGCCTGGAGTGTAATGACAGTAAATTCACCCCTCCACTTT
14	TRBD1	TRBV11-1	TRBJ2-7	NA	CASSLGTVPYEQYF	TGTGCCAGCAGCTTGGGGACAGTTCCCTACGAGCAGTACTTC
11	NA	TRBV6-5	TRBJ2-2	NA	CASREIGELFF	TGTGCCAGCAGGGAGATCGGGGAGCTGTTTTTT
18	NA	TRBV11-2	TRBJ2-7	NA	CASSPRVVLGQSSYEQYF	TGTGCCAGCAGCCCGAGGGTTGTGTTGGGTCAAAGCTCCTACGAGCAGTACTTC
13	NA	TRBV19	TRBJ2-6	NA	CASISSGANVLTF	TGTGCCAGTATTAGCTCTGGGGCCAACGTCCTGACTTTC
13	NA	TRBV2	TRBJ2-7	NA	CASSGGSIYEQYF	TGTGCCAGCAGTGGTGGGAGTATCTACGAGCAGTACTTC
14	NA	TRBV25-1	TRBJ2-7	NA	CASSANHRPYEQYF	TGTGCCAGCAGTGCAAATCACAGACCCTACGAGCAGTACTTC
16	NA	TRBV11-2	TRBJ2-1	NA	CASSPIRGDSYNEQFF	TGTGCCAGCAGCCCCATTCGGGGAGACTCCTACAATGAGCAGTTCTTC
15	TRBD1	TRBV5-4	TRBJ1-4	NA	CASSRQGEDHEKLFF	TGTGCCAGCAGCCGACAGGGTGAAGACCATGAAAAACTGTTTTTT
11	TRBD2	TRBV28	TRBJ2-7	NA	CASSSTSGSYF	TGTGCCAGCAGTTCCACCAGCGGGAGTTACTTC
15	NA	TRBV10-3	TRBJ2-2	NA	CAISVETDPTGELFF	TGTGCCATCAGTGTAGAGACAGACCCCACCGGGGAGCTGTTTTTT
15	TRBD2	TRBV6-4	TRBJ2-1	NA	CASSTSGSSYNEQFF	TGTGCCAGCAGTACTAGCGGGAGCTCCTACAATGAGCAGTTCTTC
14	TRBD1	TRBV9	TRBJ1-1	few	CASGTGYLNTEAFF	TGTGCCAGTGGGACAGGGTATCTGAACACTGAAGCTTTCTTT
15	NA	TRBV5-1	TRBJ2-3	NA	CASSGQGHSTDTQYF	TGCGCCAGCAGCGGGCAGGGGCATAGCACAGATACGCAGTATTTT
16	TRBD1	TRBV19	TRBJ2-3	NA	CASSPTGTGPADTQYF	TGTGCCAGTAGTCCTACCGGGACAGGGCCCGCAGATACGCAGTATTTT
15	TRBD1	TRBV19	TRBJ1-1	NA	CASSIPAYRGTEAFF	TGTGCCAGTAGTATCCCCGCCTACAGGGGAACTGAAGCTTTCTTT
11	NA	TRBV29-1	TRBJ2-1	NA	CSPLRGHEQFF	TGCAGCCCCCTTAGGGGTCATGAGCAGTTCTTC
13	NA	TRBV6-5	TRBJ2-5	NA	CASRNPGVETQYF	TGTGCCAGCAGAAACCCAGGGGTCGAGACCCAGTACTTC
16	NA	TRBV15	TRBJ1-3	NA	CATSTSGAFKGNTIYF	TGTGCCACCAGTACCTCAGGGGCGTTCAAAGGAAACACCATATATTTT
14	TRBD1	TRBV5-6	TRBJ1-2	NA	CASSLGTGGYGYTF	TGTGCCAGCAGCTTGGGGACAGGGGGGTATGGCTACACCTTC
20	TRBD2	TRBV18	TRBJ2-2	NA	CASSPTSGRRLVEGTGELFF	TGTGCCAGCTCACCGACTAGCGGGAGACGTCTTGTTGAGGGCACCGGGGAGCTGTTTTTT
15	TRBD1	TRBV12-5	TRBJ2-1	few	CASAITGGWDNEQFF	TGTGCTAGTGCCATTACAGGGGGTTGGGACAATGAGCAGTTCTTC
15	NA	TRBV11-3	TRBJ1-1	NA	CASSPEQGMNTEAFF	TGTGCCAGCAGCCCAGAACAGGGAATGAACACTGAAGCTTTCTTT
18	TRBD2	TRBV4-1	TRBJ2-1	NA	CASSQSPMARGGNNEQFF	TGCGCCAGCAGCCAAAGCCCGATGGCTCGCGGGGGGAACAATGAGCAGTTCTTC
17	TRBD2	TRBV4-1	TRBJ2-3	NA	CASSQAGTSGQTDTQYF	TGCGCCAGCAGCCAAGCCGGGACTAGCGGTCAAACAGATACGCAGTATTTT
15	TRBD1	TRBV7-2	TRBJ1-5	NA	CASSSGQSINQPQHF	TGTGCCAGCAGCTCGGGACAGTCCATCAATCAGCCCCAGCATTTT
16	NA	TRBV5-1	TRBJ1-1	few	CASSFRHPPLITEAFF	TGCGCCAGCAGCTTCCGACACCCACCACTTATCACTGAAGCTTTCTTT